The sequence of this TCR beta chain was determined in a study of identical twins. Study-level findings and limits: Abundant cord blood beta clonotypes carried fewer insertions; memory repertoires showed none. It was out-of-frame TCR alpha sharing in monozygotic twins that models underestimated.

All donors were healthy, and all were Caucasian. As concerns this clonotype: Its antigen is still unknown.

CDR3 size: 15 residues. CDR1 is SGHRS and CDR2 is YFSETQ in the germline V gene. V was cut by 3 bases and J by 0 bases, with 9 bases left in between. Template switching supplied a universal primer site; unique molecular identifiers were carried on the cDNA. TCRdb independently ran MiXCR on the 5' RACE reads; one entry per CDR3 protein. The sample contains hundreds of thousands of distinct CDR3 sequences, roughly an eighth of which appear only once. These sequences were also reported in another study, on yellow fever vaccine responses in identical twins.

Sequencing was carried out using PBMCs. This sequence was found in a young woman in good health. This rearrangement joins TRBV5-1 to TRBJ2-2; D may be TRBD1 (6 bases). The CDR3 nucleotides read TGCGCCAGCAGCTGGGGGACAACGAACACCGGGGAGCTGTTTTTT. Translated: CASSWGTTNTGELFF.